The 32 T cell receptor beta chains below all came from one sample that was sequenced in a study of blood T cell repertoires in COVID-19. Repertoires were generated with immunoSEQ multiplex PCR, while TCRdb's copy carries only in-frame clones and drops some. Among approximately 280,000 clones listed, roughly 86% were seen once. The specimen was PBMCs or T cells enriched from blood (not recorded which). The receptors stem from an older woman who had recovered from COVID-19.

This sequence joins TRBV2 and TRBJ1-5, with D perhaps TRBD1 (5 bases). V dropped 2 bases and J dropped 6 bases, with 11 bases sitting between them. The germline V gene has CDR1 SNHLY and CDR2 FYNNEI. This CDR3 region has 14 residues. CDR3 nucleotides: TGTGCCAGCAGTGAAACTTCAGGGCCTCAGCCCCAGCATTTT. Protein: CASSETSGPQPQHF.

The chain is built from TRBV28 and TRBJ2-1, with 8 bases matching TRBD1. Per the germline V gene, CDR1 is MDHEN and CDR2 is SYDVKM. V dropped 6 bases and J dropped 5; count of bases not matched to a gene: 12. The length of the CDR3 is 16 residues. The CDR3 DNA reads as TGTGCCAGCAGGGGCTTCCAGGACAGGGCCCACAATGAGCAGTTCTTC. It specifies CASRGFQDRAHNEQFF.

This sequence joins TRBV19 and TRBJ1-1; unclear D gene. The CDR3 runs 11 residues. The germline V gene has CDR1 LNHDA and CDR2 SQIVND (reference sequence). The ends were cut back, 3 bases at V and 8 bases at J, with 7 bases in the middle. CDR3 bases: TGTGCCAGTAGTATCGTCCGGGAAGCTTTCTTT. This codes for CASSIVREAFF. Full variable domain (missing parts from reference TRBV19 and TRBJ1-1): DGGITQSPKYLFRKEGQNVTLSCEQNLNHDAMYWYRQDPGQGLRLIYYSQIVNDFQKGDIAEGYSVSREKKESFPLTVTSAQKNPTAFYLCASSIVREAFFGQGTRLTVV.

A remark on this clone: The same CDR3 can be traced to other DNA sequences in this sample. The chain is built from TRBV30 and TRBJ2-3; weak D call: TRBD1 (5 bases). The CDR3 contains 11 residues. CDR1 and CDR2 (germline): GTSNPN, SVGIG (reference sequence). The V gene lost 1 base and the J gene lost 6 bases, with 5 bases spanning the gap. DNA for the CDR3: TGTGCCTGGAGTGGGGGCGATACGCAGTATTTT. This codes for CAWSGGDTQYF.

The chain links TRBV28 to TRBJ2-1; D uncertain. Germline CDR1 and CDR2: MDHEN and SYDVKM. Trimming took 6 bases from V and 5 from J, leaving 20 bases between them. The CDR3 contains 16 residues. The CDR3 region is CASRLRLIASNNEQFF. The CDR3 nucleotides read TGTGCCAGCAGGTTACGCCTCATCGCGTCAAACAATGAGCAGTTCTTC. Full variable domain (outside the CDR3, taken from reference TRBV28 and TRBJ2-1): DVKVTQSSRYLVKRTGEKVFLECVQDMDHENMFWYRQDPGLGLRLIYFSYDVKMKEKGDIPEGYSVSREKKERFSLILESASTNQTSMYLCASRLRLIASNNEQFFGPGTRLTVL.

This sequence joins TRBV5-1 and TRBJ1-1; TRBD1 agrees at 9 bases. Germline assignment: CDR1 SGHRS and CDR2 YFSETQ. This CDR3 is 16 amino acids long. The J segment lost 0 bases and the V segment lost 3 bases, leaving 6 bases of the junction unmatched. Here the CDR3 reads CASSSTGGALNTEAFF. The CDR3 DNA reads TGCGCCAGCAGCTCTACAGGGGGCGCATTGAACACTGAAGCTTTCTTT.

The chain is built from TRBV6-5 and TRBJ1-4; maybe TRBD1 (5 bases). Trimming left V 6 bases short and J 2 bases short, with 7 bases between. The CDR3 has 13 residues. Germline loops: CDR1 MNHEY, CDR2 SVGAGI. CDR3 coding DNA: TGTGCCAGCAGCAGGGTCACTAATGAAAAACTGTTTTTT. Protein sequence: CASSRVTNEKLFF.

The gene calls are TRBV30 and TRBJ2-3, with 10 bases lining up with TRBD2. After removal of 2 bases from V and 5 bases from J, the junction contained 4 bases not matched to a gene. The germline V gene has CDR1 GTSNPN and CDR2 SVGIG (reference sequence). The CDR3 runs to 14 residues. The CDR3 region has the DNA TGTGCCTGGAGTTCAGCGGGAGGGCAAGATACGCAGTATTTT. It encodes CAWSSAGGQDTQYF.

The rearrangement links TRBV15 to TRBJ2-6; 9 bases line up with TRBD1. The germline CDR1 and CDR2 sequences are LNHNV and YYDKDF (reference sequence). This CDR3 has 17 amino acids. J lost 4 bases, V lost 7 bases, and 11 bases had no gene match. CDR3 in DNA: TGTGCCACCACCTCGGACAGGGGAGCTCTAGGGGCCAACGTCCTGACTTTC. Translated: CATTSDRGALGANVLTF. Looking up the rest from reference TRBV15 and TRBJ2-6 gives the full variable domain: DAMVIQNPRYQVTQFGKPVTLSCSQTLNHNVMYWYQQKSSQAPKLLFHYYDKDFNNEADTPDNFQSRRPNTSFCFLDIRSPGLGDTAMYLCATTSDRGALGANVLTFGAGSRLTVL.

The V gene is TRBV4-1, the J gene TRBJ2-5, with D uncertain. The CDR3 runs to 16 residues. Germline V gives CDR1 MGHRA, CDR2 YSYEKL. V lost 4 bases and J lost 2, with 17 bases in between. CDR3: CASSPDTTYSQETQYF. Written as DNA, the CDR3 is TGCGCCAGCAGCCCAGACACCACGTACAGTCAAGAGACCCAGTACTTC.

The gene calls are TRBV11-2 and TRBJ1-5; D might be TRBD1 (6 bases). This CDR3 has 18 residues. Germline CDR1 is SGHAT and CDR2 is FQNNGV. V lost 0 bases and J 2 bases, leaving 17 bases between the germline ends. DNA of the CDR3: TGTGCCAGCAGCTTAGATTTTCAACAGGGCGCCGGCAATCAGCCCCAGCATTTT. Translated: CASSLDFQQGAGNQPQHF. The entire variable domain, with the rest obtained from reference TRBV11-2 and TRBJ1-5, is as follows: EAGVAQSPRYKIIEKRQSVAFWCNPISGHATLYWYQQILGQGPKLLIQFQNNGVVDDSQLPKDRFSAERLKGVDSTLKIQPAKLEDSAVYLCASSLDFQQGAGNQPQHFGDGTRLSIL.

V and J are TRBV28 and TRBJ1-4; D unresolved. V gave up 2 bases and J gave up 5 bases, with 6 bases separating them. CDR3 length: 13 amino acids. The germline CDR1 and CDR2 sequences are MDHEN and SYDVKM. Here the CDR3 DNA reads TGTGCCAGCAGTTTAAGCCTAAATGAAAAACTGTTTTTT. Its protein product is CASSLSLNEKLFF.

This rearrangement joins TRBV6-5 to TRBJ2-5; TRBD2 agrees at 9 bases. V trimming: 2 bases; J trimming: 1 base; junction bases outside the gene matches: 2. The germline V gene encodes CDR1 MNHEY and CDR2 SVGAGI. The CDR3 is made up of 15 amino acids. CDR3 protein: CASSYLAGTQETQYF. As DNA, the CDR3 is TGTGCCAGCAGTTACCTAGCGGGGACCCAAGAGACCCAGTACTTC.

The genes are TRBV28 and TRBJ1-5; D gene ambiguous. Germline assignment: CDR1 MDHEN and CDR2 SYDVKM. This CDR3 spans 15 amino acids. Trimming took 5 bases from V and 7 from J, leaving 18 bases between them. The CDR3 bases are TGTGCCAGCAGTCCCTACTCGGGTTCTTACCAGCCCCAGCATTTT. Protein sequence: CASSPYSGSYQPQHF.

The rearrangement uses TRBV7-9 and TRBJ2-7; 7 nucleotides agree with TRBD2. The CDR3 consists of 15 residues. The ends lost 6 bases at V and 2 bases at J; junction bases unmatched: 10. Per the germline V gene, CDR1 is SEHNR and CDR2 is FQNEAQ (reference sequence). The CDR3 loop reads CASRASRDYPYEQYF. The CDR3 DNA reads TGTGCCAGCAGAGCTAGCCGGGACTATCCCTACGAGCAGTACTTC.

This chain connects TRBV28 to TRBJ1-3; D not resolved. Germline CDR1 and CDR2: MDHEN and SYDVKM. Trimming stripped 3 bases from V and 9 bases from J, with 6 bases between. The CDR3 is 11 amino acids. CDR3 coding DNA: TGTGCCAGCAGTTTTCGTAGCACCATATATTTT. Translating it yields CASSFRSTIYF.

This clone has a handful of counts. The V call is TRBV11-3, the J call TRBJ2-7; D call uncertain. This CDR3 is 12 amino acids long. CDR1 is SGHNT and CDR2 is YENEEA in the germline V gene. The V gene lost 5 bases and the J gene lost 5 bases, with 10 bases spanning the gap. The CDR3: CASSAALHEQYF. The CDR3, as DNA: TGTGCCAGCAGCGCCGCGCTCCACGAGCAGTACTTC.

V is TRBV6-5 and J is TRBJ1-1; TRBD1 is a possible D gene (5 bases). This CDR3 has 14 residues. The germline V gene has CDR1 MNHEY and CDR2 SVGAGI. V lost 6 bases to trimming and J lost 0 bases, with 11 bases between them. CDR3: CASRSDSMNTEAFF. The DNA for the CDR3 is TGTGCCAGCAGATCTGACAGTATGAACACTGAAGCTTTCTTT.

This clone was counted many times. This sequence joins TRBV30 and TRBJ2-7, with TRBD2 matching over 12 bases. V was pared by 1 base and J by 4 bases, with 2 bases of the junction left unmatched. This CDR3 contains 14 residues. Germline V gene lookup returns CDR1 GTSNPN and CDR2 SVGIG (reference sequence). DNA for the CDR3: TGTGCCTGGAGTGCTCTAGCGGGAGGGTACGAGCAGTACTTC. Amino acid sequence: CAWSALAGGYEQYF.

This clone was recorded a few times. The chain links TRBV3-1 (or the pseudogene TRBV3-2) to TRBJ1-1, with 9 bases lining up with TRBD1. Germline V lookup: CDR1 LGHDT, CDR2 YNNKEL (reference sequence). The ends lost 0 bases at V and 0 bases at J; junction bases unmatched: 11. The CDR3 consists of 19 residues. DNA of the CDR3: TGTGCCAGCAGCCAAGAGGCGTGGGGGACAGGGAGGATGAACACTGAAGCTTTCTTT. This codes for CASSQEAWGTGRMNTEAFF.

V is TRBV27 and J is TRBJ2-3; D perhaps matches TRBD1 (6 bases). CDR3 size: 13 residues. Germline V gene data show CDR1 as MNHEY and CDR2 as SMNVEV (reference sequence). Between the trimmed V and J ends, which lost 5 bases and 8 bases, there was a span of 14 bases. As DNA, the CDR3 is TGTGCCAGCAGTCAAAATTTCAGGGGTACGCAGTATTTT. It codes for CASSQNFRGTQYF.

The chain uses TRBV2 and TRBJ1-6; maybe TRBD1 (6 bases). The CDR3 has 14 residues. V was pared by 6 bases and J by 6 bases, with 12 bases between. Germline lookup yields CDR1 SNHLY and CDR2 FYNNEI. Here the CDR3 DNA reads TGTGCCAGCAGGCCAGGACAGCTTAATTCACCCCTCCACTTT. Translated: CASRPGQLNSPLHF.

The V gene is TRBV19, the J gene TRBJ2-7; TRBD2 matches at 9 bases. Germline-derived CDR1 and CDR2 are LNHDA and SQIVND (reference sequence). This CDR3 spans 16 amino acids. V gave up 2 bases and J gave up 2 bases; unmatched junction bases: 7. For the CDR3, the DNA is TGTGCCAGTAGTATAATGGCTAGCGGGGATCCCTACGAGCAGTACTTC. It specifies CASSIMASGDPYEQYF.

CDR3 in amino acids: CAIAFGSPPYNEQFF. The CDR3 DNA follows: TGTGCCATTGCTTTCGGGAGTCCCCCCTACAATGAGCAGTTCTTC. V is TRBV6-6 and J is TRBJ2-1, with D perhaps TRBD2 (6 bases). The CDR3 runs 15 residues. V lost 10 bases, J lost 2 bases, and 18 bases lay in between. Germline loops: CDR1 MNHNY, CDR2 SVGAGI (reference sequence).

Here the CDR3 reads CSASPDRESSPLHF. CDR3 bases: TGCAGTGCTAGTCCCGACAGGGAAAGCTCACCCCTCCACTTT. This chain joins TRBV20-1 and TRBJ1-6; 7 nucleotides line up with TRBD1. Germline CDR1 DFQATT, CDR2 SNEGSKA (reference sequence). The J segment lost 10 bases and the V segment lost 3 bases, leaving 9 bases of the junction unmatched. This CDR3 region has 14 residues.

CDR3 residues: CASRSSGPSSYNEQFF. CDR3 DNA: TGTGCCAGCAGATCTAGCGGGCCGAGCTCCTACAATGAGCAGTTCTTC. The J gene is TRBJ2-1, the V gene TRBV2; 8 bases match TRBD2. V lost 6 bases to trimming and J lost 0 bases; unmatched junction nucleotides: 7. The CDR3 consists of 16 residues. The germline CDR1 and CDR2 sequences are SNHLY and FYNNEI.

This clone has only a few counts. CDR3 loop: CASSLGQGTYNEQFF. DNA for the CDR3: TGTGCCAGCAGCTTGGGACAGGGGACCTACAATGAGCAGTTCTTC. J is TRBJ2-1 and V is TRBV11-3, with TRBD1 matching over 10 bases. Germline CDR1 SGHNT, CDR2 YENEEA. There are 15 residues in the CDR3. V lost 3 bases, J lost 2 bases, and 1 base stayed unmatched.

The rearrangement links TRBV7-2 to TRBJ1-4; 7 bases are a match to TRBD1. CDR3 length: 13 residues. CDR1 is SGHTA and CDR2 is FQGNSA in the germline V gene. With 8 bases clipped from V and 8 bases from J, the junction kept 8 bases outside the gene matches. The DNA for the CDR3 is TGTGCCAGCCGCCGACAGGGTGAAGAAAAACTGTTTTTT. Protein product: CASRRQGEEKLFF.

The V gene is TRBV7-6, the J gene TRBJ1-1, with D maybe TRBD1 (6 bases). Germline-derived CDR1 and CDR2 are SGHVS and FNYEAQ. This CDR3 comprises 14 residues. V was trimmed by 4 bases and J by 1 base, leaving 10 bases between them. CDR3 sequence: CASSSQGANTEAFF. CDR3 nucleotides: TGTGCCAGCAGCTCACAGGGAGCGAACACTGAAGCTTTCTTT.

V and J are TRBV10-1 and TRBJ2-3, with 7 nucleotides matching TRBD2. V was clipped by 2 bases and J by 5 bases; unmatched bases: 10. CDR3 length: 16 residues. Germline loops: CDR1 WNHNN, CDR2 SYGVQD (reference sequence). Here the CDR3 reads CASSEMAGEVVDTQYF. In DNA, the CDR3 is TGCGCCAGCAGTGAGATGGCGGGAGAAGTCGTAGATACGCAGTATTTT.

The chain uses TRBV9 and TRBJ1-1; TRBD1 aligns across 8 bases. V dropped 6 bases and J dropped 5; count of bases not matched to a gene: 6. The CDR3 covers 13 residues. CDR1 and CDR2 (germline): SGDLS, YYNGEE. This CDR3 is CASKSRGRTEAFF. The CDR3 DNA is TGTGCCAGCAAGAGCAGGGGGCGGACTGAAGCTTTCTTT.

The rearrangement links TRBV10-3 to TRBJ1-2; 7 positions agree with TRBD1. The V gene end was trimmed by 6 bases and the J gene end by 10 bases; junction bases not matched to a gene: 8. Germline CDR1 and CDR2: ENHRY and SYGVKD. This CDR3 spans 12 amino acids. The CDR3 region is CAIRLTGKNYTF. CDR3 DNA sequence: TGTGCCATCAGGTTGACAGGGAAGAACTACACCTTC.